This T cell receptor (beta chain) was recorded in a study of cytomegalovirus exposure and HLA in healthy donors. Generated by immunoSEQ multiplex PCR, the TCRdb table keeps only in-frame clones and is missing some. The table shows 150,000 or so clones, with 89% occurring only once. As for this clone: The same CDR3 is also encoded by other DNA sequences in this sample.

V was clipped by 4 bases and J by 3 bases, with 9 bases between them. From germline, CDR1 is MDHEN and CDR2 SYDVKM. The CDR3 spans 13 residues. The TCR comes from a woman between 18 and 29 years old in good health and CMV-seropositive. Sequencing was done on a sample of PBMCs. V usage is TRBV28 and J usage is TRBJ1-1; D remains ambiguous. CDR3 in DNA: TGTGCCAGCAGTTCACGCGGATACACTGAAGCTTTCTTT. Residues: CASSSRGYTEAFF.